The next 18 T cell receptor beta chains were all read from a single sample in a study of CD8 T cells in ankylosing spondylitis. TCRdb used MiXCR to reprocess the 5' RACE reads, holding one entry per CDR3 protein. This sample has 210,000 or so distinct CDR3 sequences, with under 8.5% found just once. The sample consisted of blood, either unsorted or a sorted T cell fraction (not recorded which). The receptors derive from a female donor with ankylosing spondylitis or in good health (not recorded which).

This clonotype showed up many times. V is TRBV7-2 and J is TRBJ2-7; 8 nucleotides line up with TRBD2. The CDR3 is 16 residues long. The germline CDR1 and CDR2 sequences are SGHTA and FQGNSA. The junction had 11 bases not matched to a gene; V was cut back by 4 bases and J by 3 bases. CDR3 bases: TGTGCCAGCAGCTATAGTCCGAGCGGGAGCCGCTACGAGCAGTACTTC. Protein: CASSYSPSGSRYEQYF.

Many counts were recorded for this clonotype. The chain combines TRBV5-5 with TRBJ2-7, with a tentative D call TRBD1 (6 bases). V was clipped by 4 bases and J by 0 bases, with 14 bases between them. The CDR3 totals 15 residues. Germline values: CDR1 SGHKS, CDR2 YYEKEE (reference sequence). CDR3 protein: CASSDQGSFSYEQYF. In DNA, the CDR3 is TGTGCCAGCAGCGATCAGGGGTCCTTCTCCTACGAGCAGTACTTC.

This clonotype was found many times. This sequence joins TRBV7-2 and TRBJ1-1, with D unclear. The CDR3 runs to 13 residues. The germline V and J ends were trimmed by 2 bases and 0 bases, with 4 bases remaining between them. Germline values: CDR1 SGHTA, CDR2 FQGNSA. In nucleotides, the CDR3 is TGTGCCAGCAGCTTAAGAATGAACACTGAAGCTTTCTTT. It codes for CASSLRMNTEAFF.

At least ten counts were recorded for this clonotype. This chain links TRBV24-1 with TRBJ1-1; D uncertain. The CDR3 has 15 amino acids. Trimming pared 0 bases from V and 0 bases from J, leaving 7 bases between. The germline CDR1 and CDR2 sequences are KGHDR and SFDVKD. The CDR3 DNA sequence: TGTGCCACCAGTGATTTGAACGGGATGAACACTGAAGCTTTCTTT. It encodes CATSDLNGMNTEAFF.

The sample holds many counts of this clonotype. The CDR3 DNA reads TGTGCCAGCCGGGACAGGACCTACAATGAGCAGTTCTTC. As protein: CASRDRTYNEQFF. This sequence joins TRBV28 and TRBJ2-1; 8 nucleotides match TRBD1. Trimming took 8 bases from V and 2 from J; bases not matched to a gene: 2. Germline CDR1 MDHEN, CDR2 SYDVKM. This CDR3 spans 13 amino acids.

At least ten counts were recorded for this clonotype. The chain's CDR3 is CASSPTVSRYKDYEQYF. CDR3 coding DNA: TGTGCCAGCAGCCCCACGGTCTCCAGGTACAAAGATTACGAGCAGTACTTC. This chain joins TRBV7-8 and TRBJ2-7; D gene unclear. The germline V gene has CDR1 SGHVS and CDR2 FQNEAQ. V was cut by 5 bases and J by 4 bases, with 24 bases left in between. The CDR3 covers 17 residues.

The chain carries TRBV7-2 and TRBJ2-1; 15 bases agree with TRBD2. CDR3 size: 15 residues. Germline values: CDR1 SGHTA, CDR2 FQGNSA. Losses at the gene ends were 5 bases for V and 9 bases for J; bases not matched to a gene: 5. This chain's CDR3 is CASSPGLAGGVEQFF. The DNA of the CDR3 is TGTGCCAGCAGCCCAGGACTAGCGGGAGGGGTTGAGCAGTTCTTC.

As regards this clonotype: The junction and the germline gene differ at one end; a read error may be behind it. V is TRBV28 and J is TRBJ2-2; 8 bases fit TRBD2. Germline V gene lookup returns CDR1 MDHEN and CDR2 SYDVKM. The CDR3 length is 15 residues. The CDR3 protein is CASNRGGRDTRELFF. DNA of the CDR3: TGTGCCAGCAACCGGGGGGGCCGGGACACCAGGGAGCTGTTTTTT. Combining the CDR3 with reference TRBV28 and TRBJ2-2 gives the whole variable domain DVKVTQSSRYLVKRTGEKVFLECVQDMDHENMFWYRQDPGLGLRLIYFSYDVKMKEKGDIPEGYSVSREKKERFSLILESASTNQTSMYLCASNRGGRDTRELFFGEGSRLTVL.

At least ten counts were recorded for this clonotype. The V call is TRBV20-1, the J call TRBJ2-7; D is possibly TRBD1 or TRBD2 (6 bases each). The germline V gene has CDR1 DFQATT and CDR2 SNEGSKA (reference sequence). The CDR3 runs to 15 residues. V dropped 4 bases and J dropped 6 bases, with 22 bases sitting between them. DNA of the CDR3: TGCAGTGCTACGCCGTGGGGGCGGGAAGGAGGCGAGCAGTACTTC. It is translated as CSATPWGREGGEQYF.

In this sample, this clonotype turned up many times. The chain couples TRBV5-1 to TRBJ2-3; TRBD2 is a possible D gene (6 bases). V lost 6 bases and J lost 3, with 17 bases in between. This CDR3 comprises 15 residues. Looked up from germline, CDR1 is SGHRS and CDR2 is YFSETQ. This CDR3 reads CASTSRGSGTDTQYF. CDR3 bases: TGCGCCAGCACCTCTCGGGGGTCCGGGACAGATACGCAGTATTTT. Combining the CDR3 with reference TRBV5-1 and TRBJ2-3 gives the whole variable domain KAGVTQTPRYLIKTRGQQVTLSCSPISGHRSVSWYQQTPGQGLQFLFEYFSETQRNKGNFPGRFSGRQFSNSRSEMNVSTLELGDSALYLCASTSRGSGTDTQYFGPGTRLTVL.

Comments on this clonotype: Just one base apart from a much larger clone, this may be a read error. No conserved phenylalanine or tryptophan ends this CDR3, so it is likely a read error. V gene TRBV20-1 combines with J gene TRBJ2-5; TRBD1 agrees at 9 bases. V dropped 1 base and J dropped 1; count of bases not matched to a gene: 4. Germline-derived CDR1 and CDR2 are DFQATT and SNEGSKA (reference sequence). The CDR3 length is 15 residues. CDR3 in DNA: TGCAGTGCTAGAGGGGACAGGGCCTTCCAAGAGACCCAGTACCTC. It is translated as CSARGDRAFQETQYL.

Many counts were recorded for this clonotype. CDR3 coding DNA: TGTGCCAGCAGTGGGATGGACAGCGCCTACGAGCAGTACTTC. Translating gives CASSGMDSAYEQYF. V usage is TRBV6-1 and J usage is TRBJ2-7; TRBD1 might be the D (6 bases). This CDR3 has 14 residues. The germline gives CDR1 MNHNS, CDR2 SASEGT. The V gene lost 4 bases and the J gene lost 2 bases, with 12 bases spanning the gap.

This clonotype showed up just a few times. The chain joins TRBV7-9 to TRBJ2-2, with D uncertain. This CDR3 is 12 amino acids long. Trimming stripped 3 bases from V and 6 bases from J, with 5 bases between. Germline CDR1 reads SEHNR; CDR2 reads FQNEAQ (reference sequence). CDR3 in DNA: TGTGCCAGCAGCTTCTCCGCCGGGGAGCTGTTTTTT. Amino acid sequence: CASSFSAGELFF. The variable domain in full, completed from reference TRBV7-9 and TRBJ2-2, reads DTGVSQNPRHKITKRGQNVTFRCDPISEHNRLYWYRQTLGQGPEFLTYFQNEAQLEKSRLLSDRFSAERPKGSFSTLEIQRTEQGDSAMYLCASSFSAGELFFGEGSRLTVL.

This clonotype came up many times. The chain couples TRBV18 to TRBJ1-5, with TRBD1 matching over 7 bases. CDR1 is KGHSH and CDR2 is LQKENI in the germline V gene. V lost 6 bases and J lost 2; bases outside the gene matches: 7. This CDR3 is 15 amino acids long. In DNA, the CDR3 is TGTGCCAGCTCCCCAGACAGGGCGGGCAATCAGCCCCAGCATTTT. It translates to CASSPDRAGNQPQHF. The whole variable domain, remainder taken from reference TRBV18 and TRBJ1-5, is NAGVMQNPRHLVRRRGQEARLRCSPMKGHSHVYWYRQLPEEGLKFMVYLQKENIIDESGMPKERFSAEFPKEGPSILRIQQVVRGDSAAYFCASSPDRAGNQPQHFGDGTRLSIL.

This clonotype has just a few counts. V is TRBV7-6 and J is TRBJ2-3, with 11 positions matching TRBD2. Trimming removed 2 bases from V and 6 bases from J; junction bases left unmatched: 1. CDR1 is SGHVS, CDR2 FNYEAQ, per germline. This CDR3 is 14 amino acids long. In nucleotides, the CDR3 is TGTGCCAGCAGCTTAATAGCGGGAGGGGATACGCAGTATTTT. Its translation: CASSLIAGGDTQYF.

This clonotype was detected many times. This chain uses TRBV5-1 with TRBJ1-6, with 7 bases aligning to TRBD1. Germline V CDR1 and CDR2: SGHRS, YFSETQ. The CDR3 is made up of 15 amino acids. The ends lost 3 bases at V and 2 bases at J; junction bases unmatched: 2. CDR3 protein: CASSSGTAYNSPLHF. Written as DNA, the CDR3 is TGCGCCAGCAGCTCTGGGACAGCCTATAATTCACCCCTCCACTTT.

Only a few counts were recorded for this clonotype. This chain links TRBV7-9 with TRBJ2-5, with 7 bases fitting TRBD2. The CDR3 runs 14 residues. Germline CDR1 and CDR2: SEHNR and FQNEAQ (reference sequence). The trim removed 1 base at V and 5 bases at J, leaving 4 bases unmatched. The CDR3 here is CASSLGLGGETQYF. The DNA of the CDR3 is TGTGCCAGCAGCTTAGGTCTGGGAGGGGAGACCCAGTACTTC.

This clonotype was seen more than once but under ten times. This chain connects TRBV7-2 to TRBJ2-3; no clear D gene. Germline CDR1 is SGHTA and CDR2 is FQGNSA. The germline V and J ends were trimmed by 10 bases and 3 bases, with 8 bases remaining between them. This CDR3 has 11 residues. The CDR3, as DNA: TGTGCCACCCAGCTGACAGATACGCAGTATTTT. This gives the protein CATQLTDTQYF.